Given below is one TCR beta chain in context. Its antigen is unidentified. The PCR employed 60 Vbeta primers together with 13 Jbeta primers. The table came from immunoSEQ multiplex PCR; TCRdb's copy has only in-frame clones and leaves some out. The profile covers around 150,000 clones, with about 80% appearing a single time and around 5% taken by the ten largest. This sample stems from a study of cytomegalovirus exposure and HLA in healthy donors. Study-wide results and caveats: Analysis was performed later, and it showed HLA-associated TCR beta chains to be more clonally expanded than equally common others. Several of the most significant clusters appeared, in a later analysis, to be linked to common viral pathogens.

Sampled while nominally healthy, donors likely had unrecorded immune exposures. The sequencing sample was made of PBMCs. This TCR was recovered from a male donor in good health and CMV-seronegative.

CDR3 sequence: CASMGASRNNSPLHF. The CDR3 nucleotides read TGTGCCAGTATGGGGGCCAGCCGAAATAATTCACCCCTCCACTTT. This rearrangement joins TRBV19 to TRBJ1-6; D may be TRBD1 (6 bases). The V gene lost 7 bases and the J gene lost 5 bases, with 15 bases spanning the gap. The CDR3 has 15 residues. Germline V lookup: CDR1 LNHDA, CDR2 SQIVND (reference sequence). The variable domain in full, with the rest retrieved from reference TRBV19 and TRBJ1-6, is DGGITQSPKYLFRKEGQNVTLSCEQNLNHDAMYWYRQDPGQGLRLIYYSQIVNDFQKGDIAEGYSVSREKKESFPLTVTSAQKNPTAFYLCASMGASRNNSPLHFGNGTRLTVT.